The entry below describes one TCR beta chain. This specimen comes from a study of blood T cell repertoires in COVID-19. Study background: From the United States, Italy and Spain came samples of acute and convalescent COVID-19. PBMCs, B-cell-depleted T cells, or T cells provided the cDNA or gDNA that made up the material.

In the authors' workflow: Reference gene primer amplification in the assay estimated nucleated cell counts. Using immunoSEQ multiplex PCR, the repertoire was profiled, and TCRdb retains in-frame clones only, with some absent. V and J calls plus clone size are reproduced from that table; the DNA served to infer D and trimming. This sample carries over 250,000 clones, around nine tenths of them seen once, and the ten largest clones take around an eighth. Germline V gene data show CDR1 as MDHEN and CDR2 as SYDVKM. With 5 bases removed from V and 0 bases from J, the gap between germline ends came to 11 bases. This CDR3 is built from 15 residues.

This TCR derives from a woman aged 55-69 years with acute or convalescent COVID-19. The chain links TRBV28 to TRBJ1-3; weak D call: TRBD1 (6 bases). Material: peripheral blood. CDR3 protein: CASSLGTNSGNTIYF. The DNA for the CDR3 is TGTGCCAGCAGTCTCGGGACAAACTCTGGAAACACCATATATTTT.